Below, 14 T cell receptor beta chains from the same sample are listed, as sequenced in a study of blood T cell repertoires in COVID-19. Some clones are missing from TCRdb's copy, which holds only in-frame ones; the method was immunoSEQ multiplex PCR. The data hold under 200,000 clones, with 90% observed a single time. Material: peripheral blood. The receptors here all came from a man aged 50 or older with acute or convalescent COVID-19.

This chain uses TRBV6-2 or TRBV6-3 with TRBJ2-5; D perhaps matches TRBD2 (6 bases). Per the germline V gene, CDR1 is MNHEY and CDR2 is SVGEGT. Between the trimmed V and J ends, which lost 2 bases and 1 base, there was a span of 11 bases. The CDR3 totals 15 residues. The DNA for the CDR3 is TGTGCCAGCAGTTACAATGGCGGGGCCCAAGAGACCCAGTACTTC. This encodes CASSYNGGAQETQYF.

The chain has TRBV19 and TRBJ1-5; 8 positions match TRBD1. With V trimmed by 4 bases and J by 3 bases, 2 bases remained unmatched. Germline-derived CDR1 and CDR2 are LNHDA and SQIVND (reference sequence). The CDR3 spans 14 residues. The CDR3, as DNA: TGTGCCAGTAGTAGGGACAGGAACAATCAGCCCCAGCATTTT. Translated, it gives CASSRDRNNQPQHF.

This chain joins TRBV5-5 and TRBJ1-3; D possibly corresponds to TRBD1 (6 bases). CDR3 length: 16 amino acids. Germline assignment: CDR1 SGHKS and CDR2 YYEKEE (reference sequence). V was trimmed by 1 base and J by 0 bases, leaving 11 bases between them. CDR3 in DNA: TGTGCCAGCAGCTTGATGGGGGCCCGCTCTGGAAACACCATATATTTT. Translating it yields CASSLMGARSGNTIYF. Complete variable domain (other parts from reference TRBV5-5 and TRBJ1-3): DAGVTQSPTHLIKTRGQQVTLRCSPISGHKSVSWYQQVLGQGPQFIFQYYEKEERGRGNFPDRFSARQFPNYSSELNVNALLLGDSALYLCASSLMGARSGNTIYFGEGSWLTVV.

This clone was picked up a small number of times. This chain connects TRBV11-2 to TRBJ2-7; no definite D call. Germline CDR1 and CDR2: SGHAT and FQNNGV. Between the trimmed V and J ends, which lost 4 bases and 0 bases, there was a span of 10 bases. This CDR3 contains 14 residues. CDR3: CASSSAPSSYEQYV. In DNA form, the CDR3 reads TGTGCCAGCAGCTCCGCCCCGAGCTCCTACGAGCAGTACGTC.

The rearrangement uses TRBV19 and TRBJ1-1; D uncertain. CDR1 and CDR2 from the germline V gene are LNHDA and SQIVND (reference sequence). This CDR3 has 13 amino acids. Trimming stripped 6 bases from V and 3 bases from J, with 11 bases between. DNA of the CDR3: TGTGCCAGTAGGACTCCAGAAGACACTGAAGCTTTCTTT. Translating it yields CASRTPEDTEAFF.

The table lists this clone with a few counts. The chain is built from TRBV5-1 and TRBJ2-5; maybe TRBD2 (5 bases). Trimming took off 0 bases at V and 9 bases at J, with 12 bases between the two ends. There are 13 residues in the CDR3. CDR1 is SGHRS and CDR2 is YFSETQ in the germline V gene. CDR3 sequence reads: CASSLDGSRAQYF. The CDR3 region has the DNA TGCGCCAGCAGCTTGGATGGGAGCCGGGCCCAGTACTTC. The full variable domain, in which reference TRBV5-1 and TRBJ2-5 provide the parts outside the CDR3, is KAGVTQTPRYLIKTRGQQVTLSCSPISGHRSVSWYQQTPGQGLQFLFEYFSETQRNKGNFPGRFSGRQFSNSRSEMNVSTLELGDSALYLCASSLDGSRAQYFGPGTRLLVL.

The CDR3 loop is CASSRTNTGELFF. Written as DNA, the CDR3 is TGTGCCAGCAGCCGGACAAACACCGGGGAGCTGTTTTTT. This chain connects TRBV14 to TRBJ2-2; D is possibly TRBD1 (5 bases). The CDR3 is 13 amino acids. The V and J ends lost 4 bases and 2 bases respectively, with 5 bases between them. The germline V gene encodes CDR1 SGHDN and CDR2 FVKESK.

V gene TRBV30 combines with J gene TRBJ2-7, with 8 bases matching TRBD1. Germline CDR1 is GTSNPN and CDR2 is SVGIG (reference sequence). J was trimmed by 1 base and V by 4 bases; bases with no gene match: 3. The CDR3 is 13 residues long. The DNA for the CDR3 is TGTGCCTGGAATCGACAGGGGTCCTACGAGCAGTACGTC. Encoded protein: CAWNRQGSYEQYV.

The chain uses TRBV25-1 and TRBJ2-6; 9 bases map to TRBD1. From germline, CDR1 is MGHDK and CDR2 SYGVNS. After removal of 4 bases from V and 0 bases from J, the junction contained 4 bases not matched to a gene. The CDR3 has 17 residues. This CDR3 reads CASSADRGSSGANVLTF. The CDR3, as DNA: TGTGCCAGCAGTGCCGACAGGGGGAGCTCTGGGGCCAACGTCCTGACTTTC.

As DNA, the CDR3 is TGTGCCAGCTCACCAGGGGCAAAGACCCAGTACTTC. Its protein is CASSPGAKTQYF. The genes are TRBV18 and TRBJ2-5; a possible D gene is TRBD1 (5 bases). V was trimmed by 2 bases and J by 6 bases, leaving 7 bases between them. The germline gives CDR1 KGHSH, CDR2 LQKENI. The CDR3 length is 12 residues.

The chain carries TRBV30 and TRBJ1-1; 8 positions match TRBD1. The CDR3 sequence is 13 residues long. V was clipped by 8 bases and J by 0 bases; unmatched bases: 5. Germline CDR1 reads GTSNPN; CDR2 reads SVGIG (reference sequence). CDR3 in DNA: TGTGCCGGGACAGGCGTCATGAACACTGAAGCTTTCTTT. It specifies CAGTGVMNTEAFF.

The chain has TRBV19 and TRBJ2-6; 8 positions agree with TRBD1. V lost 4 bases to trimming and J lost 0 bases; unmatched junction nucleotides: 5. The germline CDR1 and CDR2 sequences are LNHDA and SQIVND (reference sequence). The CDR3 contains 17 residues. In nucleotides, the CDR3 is TGTGCCAGTAGTAAGGGGACAGGTCTCTCTGGGGCCAACGTCCTGACTTTC. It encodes CASSKGTGLSGANVLTF.

The DNA of the CDR3 is TGCAGCGTTGAAAGAGGGAGCGGGAACATTCAGTACTTC. Translated: CSVERGSGNIQYF. This rearrangement joins TRBV29-1 to TRBJ2-4; D possibly corresponds to TRBD2 (6 bases). Trimming left V 2 bases short and J 7 bases short, with 12 bases between. Germline CDR1 and CDR2: SQVTM and ANQGSEA. The CDR3 runs to 13 residues.

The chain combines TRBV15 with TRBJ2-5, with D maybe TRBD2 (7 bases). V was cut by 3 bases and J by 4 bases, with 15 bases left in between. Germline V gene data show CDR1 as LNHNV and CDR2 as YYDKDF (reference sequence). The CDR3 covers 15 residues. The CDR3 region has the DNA TGTGCCACCAGCAGGCCGGGGGGCCTCTCAGAGACCCAGTACTTC. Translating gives CATSRPGGLSETQYF. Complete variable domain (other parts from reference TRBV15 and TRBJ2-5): DAMVIQNPRYQVTQFGKPVTLSCSQTLNHNVMYWYQQKSSQAPKLLFHYYDKDFNNEADTPDNFQSRRPNTSFCFLDIRSPGLGDTAMYLCATSRPGGLSETQYFGPGTRLLVL.